The following is a T cell receptor beta chain sequence with its context. This entry comes from a study of blood T cell repertoires in COVID-19. The CDR3 has 15 amino acids. Germline V gene sequence: CDR1 SEHNR, CDR2 FQNEAQ (reference sequence). V gave up 4 bases and J gave up 3 bases; unmatched junction bases: 3. As originally analysed: Amplification with reference gene primers provided the estimates of nucleated cell counts. This table comes from immunoSEQ multiplex PCR, and its TCRdb copy is limited to in-frame clones, with some not included. V, J and clone size derive from that table, while D and trimming were established from the DNA sequence. The sample holds about 160,000 clones; approximately 86% are singletons and the top ten take about 3.9%.

The chain recombines TRBV7-9 with TRBJ2-1, with TRBD2 matching over 10 bases. The sequence was obtained from an older woman who had recovered from COVID-19. Material for sequencing was peripheral blood. The CDR3 reads CASSSGTSDYNEQFF. CDR3 nucleotide sequence: TGTGCCAGCAGCTCCGGGACTAGCGACTACAATGAGCAGTTCTTC.